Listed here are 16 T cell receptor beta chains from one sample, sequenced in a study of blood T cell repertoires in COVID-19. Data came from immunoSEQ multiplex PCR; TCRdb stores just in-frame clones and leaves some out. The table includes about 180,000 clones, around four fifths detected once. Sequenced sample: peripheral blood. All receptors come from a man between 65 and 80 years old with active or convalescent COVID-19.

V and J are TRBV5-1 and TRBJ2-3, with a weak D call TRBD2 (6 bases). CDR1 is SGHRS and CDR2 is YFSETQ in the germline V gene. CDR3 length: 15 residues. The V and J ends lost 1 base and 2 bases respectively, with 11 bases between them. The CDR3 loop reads CASSLSLAVTDTQYF. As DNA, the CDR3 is TGCGCCAGCAGCTTGAGTTTAGCGGTCACAGATACGCAGTATTTT.

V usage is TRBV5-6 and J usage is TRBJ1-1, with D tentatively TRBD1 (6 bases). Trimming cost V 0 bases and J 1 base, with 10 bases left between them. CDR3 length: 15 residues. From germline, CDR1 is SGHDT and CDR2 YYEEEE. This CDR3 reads CASSLGQGPNTEAFF. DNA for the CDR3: TGTGCCAGCAGCTTGGGTCAGGGGCCGAACACTGAAGCTTTCTTT. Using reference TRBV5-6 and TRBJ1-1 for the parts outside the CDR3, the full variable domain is DAGVTQSPTHLIKTRGQQVTLRCSPKSGHDTVSWYQQALGQGPQFIFQYYEEEERQRGNFPDRFSGHQFPNYSSELNVNALLLGDSALYLCASSLGQGPNTEAFFGQGTRLTVV.

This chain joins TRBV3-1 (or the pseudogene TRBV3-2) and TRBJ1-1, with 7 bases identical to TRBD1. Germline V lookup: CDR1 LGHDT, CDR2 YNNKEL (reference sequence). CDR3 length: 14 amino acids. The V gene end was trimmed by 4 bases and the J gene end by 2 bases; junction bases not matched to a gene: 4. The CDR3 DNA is TGTGCCAGCAGCCTCGGGACAGAAAACACTGAAGCTTTCTTT. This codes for CASSLGTENTEAFF.

CDR3 region: CASRPQASSYEQYF. In DNA form, the CDR3 reads TGTGCCAGCCGTCCCCAGGCGAGCTCCTACGAGCAGTACTTC. The chain couples TRBV3-1 (or the pseudogene TRBV3-2) to TRBJ2-7; D gene unclear. Trimming removed 8 bases from V and 0 bases from J, with 14 bases in between. The germline CDR1 and CDR2 sequences are LGHDT and YNNKEL (reference sequence). There are 14 residues in the CDR3.

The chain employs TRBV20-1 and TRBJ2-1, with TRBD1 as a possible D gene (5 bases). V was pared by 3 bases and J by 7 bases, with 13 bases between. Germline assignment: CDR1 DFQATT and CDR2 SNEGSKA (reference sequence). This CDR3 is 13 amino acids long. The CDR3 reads CSASEGVKNEQFF. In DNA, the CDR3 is TGCAGTGCTAGTGAAGGGGTCAAAAATGAGCAGTTCTTC.

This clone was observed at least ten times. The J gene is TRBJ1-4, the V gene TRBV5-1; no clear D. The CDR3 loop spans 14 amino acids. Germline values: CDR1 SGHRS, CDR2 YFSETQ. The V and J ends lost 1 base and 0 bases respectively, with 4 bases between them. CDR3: CASSLLATNEKLFF. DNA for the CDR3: TGCGCCAGCAGCTTGCTCGCAACTAATGAAAAACTGTTTTTT.

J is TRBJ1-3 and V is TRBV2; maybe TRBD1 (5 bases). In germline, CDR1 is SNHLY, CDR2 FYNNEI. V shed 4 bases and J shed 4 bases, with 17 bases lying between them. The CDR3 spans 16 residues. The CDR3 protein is CASSATGSPSGNTIYF. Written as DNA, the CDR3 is TGTGCCAGCAGTGCTACAGGATCCCCATCGGGAAACACCATATATTTT.

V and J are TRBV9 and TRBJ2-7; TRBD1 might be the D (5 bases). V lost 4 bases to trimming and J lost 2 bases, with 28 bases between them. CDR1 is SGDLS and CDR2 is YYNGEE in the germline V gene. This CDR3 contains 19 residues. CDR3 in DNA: TGTGCCAGCAGCCCTCTCCTGGGGTTAGGTGACAGCCGACCCTACGAGCAGTACTTC. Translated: CASSPLLGLGDSRPYEQYF.

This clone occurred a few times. The CDR3 bases are TGTGCCAGCAGTTCGGGACAGGGGGTTTCCCCTGAAGCTTTCTTT. It codes for CASSSGQGVSPEAFF. The V and J genes are TRBV27 and TRBJ1-1; 11 nucleotides align to TRBD1. This CDR3 has 15 amino acids. Germline lookup yields CDR1 MNHEY and CDR2 SMNVEV (reference sequence). Losses at the gene ends were 4 bases for V and 6 bases for J; bases not matched to a gene: 7.

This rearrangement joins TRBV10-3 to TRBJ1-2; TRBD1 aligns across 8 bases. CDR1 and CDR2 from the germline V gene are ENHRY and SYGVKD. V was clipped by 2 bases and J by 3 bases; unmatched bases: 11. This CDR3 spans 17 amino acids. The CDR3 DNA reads TGTGCCATCAGTGAGGTTTTGGGGGGACAGGCGGACTATGGCTACACCTTC. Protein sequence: CAISEVLGGQADYGYTF.

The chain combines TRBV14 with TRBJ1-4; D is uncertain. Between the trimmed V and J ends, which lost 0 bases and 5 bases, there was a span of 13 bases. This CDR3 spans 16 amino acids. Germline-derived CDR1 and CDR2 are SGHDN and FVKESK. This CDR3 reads CASSQDYPYENEKLFF. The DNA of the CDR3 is TGTGCCAGCAGCCAAGATTACCCGTACGAGAATGAAAAACTGTTTTTT.

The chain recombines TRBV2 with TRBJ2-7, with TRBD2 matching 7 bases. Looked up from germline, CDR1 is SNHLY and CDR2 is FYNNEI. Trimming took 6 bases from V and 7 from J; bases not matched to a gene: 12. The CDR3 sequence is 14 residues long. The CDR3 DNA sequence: TGTGCCAGCAGCGGGGAGGGCAGGAGTGATGAGCAGTACTTC. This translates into CASSGEGRSDEQYF.

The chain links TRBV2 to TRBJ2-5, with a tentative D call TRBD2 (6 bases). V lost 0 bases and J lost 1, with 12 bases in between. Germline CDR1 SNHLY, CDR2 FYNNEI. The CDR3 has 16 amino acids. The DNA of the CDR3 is TGTGCCAGCAGTGAAGCGCTGTTGGGGGGCCAAGAGACCCAGTACTTC. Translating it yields CASSEALLGGQETQYF.

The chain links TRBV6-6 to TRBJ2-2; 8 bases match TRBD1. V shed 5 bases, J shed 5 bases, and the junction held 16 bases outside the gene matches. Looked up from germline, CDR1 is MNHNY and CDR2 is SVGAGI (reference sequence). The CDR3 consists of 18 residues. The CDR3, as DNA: TGTGCCAGCAGTCCAGCCGGGACAGGCAACTCGAGGACCGGGGAGCTGTTTTTT. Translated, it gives CASSPAGTGNSRTGELFF.

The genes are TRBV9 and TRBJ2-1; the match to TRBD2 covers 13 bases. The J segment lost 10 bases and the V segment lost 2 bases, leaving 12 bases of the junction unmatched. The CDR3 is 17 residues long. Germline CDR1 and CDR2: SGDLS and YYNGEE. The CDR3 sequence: CASSVQGTSGARGEQFF. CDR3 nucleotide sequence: TGTGCCAGCAGCGTGCAGGGGACTAGCGGGGCCCGAGGGGAGCAGTTCTTC.

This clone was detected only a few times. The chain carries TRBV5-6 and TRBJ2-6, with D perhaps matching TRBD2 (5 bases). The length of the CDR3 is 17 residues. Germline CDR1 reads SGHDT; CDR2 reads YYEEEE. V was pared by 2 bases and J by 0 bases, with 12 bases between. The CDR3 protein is CASSFRGLSSGANVLTF. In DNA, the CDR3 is TGTGCCAGCAGCTTTCGAGGGCTATCCTCTGGGGCCAACGTCCTGACTTTC.